The TCR beta chain described here comes from a study of beta chain features in type 1 diabetes. Study details: Over all samples combined, some 110 million sorted cells were examined.

The trim removed 7 bases at V and 8 bases at J, leaving 7 bases unmatched. The CDR3 covers 11 residues. Germline lookup yields CDR1 SQVTM and CDR2 ANQGSEA. Findings of the study overall: In patients and controls equally, PCR might favor templates that are shorter.

On this clone itself: The antigen remains undetermined.

Expressed TCRB transcripts were sequenced, since all the RNA that had been isolated was reverse transcribed. Sequencing used immunoSEQ multiplex PCR; TCRdb keeps in-frame clones, though not all of them. The profile shows about 260,000 clones, more than 65% of them singletons. This sequence originates from a man in his thirties or forties in good health. V and J are TRBV29-1 and TRBJ1-2, with 7 bases identical to TRBD1. Source material: naive CD4+ T cells from blood. CDR3: CSDRGIEGYTF. CDR3 sequence (DNA): TGCAGCGACAGGGGAATAGAGGGCTACACCTTC.